This TCR beta chain comes out of a study of blood T cell repertoires in COVID-19. In the study overall: Italy, Spain and the United States were the sources of the convalescent and acute COVID-19 samples. The analysed material was cDNA or gDNA that came from T cells, B-cell-depleted T cells, or PBMCs.

Libraries were prepared by immunoSEQ multiplex PCR; TCRdb keeps only in-frame clonotypes and omits some of them. This sample has roughly 70,000 clones, with 85% to 90% found just once. The CDR3 covers 16 residues. The V and J ends lost 0 bases and 4 bases, in that order; junction bases with no gene match: 5. Per germline, CDR1 LGHDT and CDR2 YNNKEL (reference sequence). The material sequenced was peripheral blood. The chain uses TRBV3-1 (or the pseudogene TRBV3-2) and TRBJ2-1, with 8 positions matching TRBD2. This receptor was taken from a human donor in a cohort sampled during active COVID-19. CDR3 DNA sequence: TGTGCCAGCAGCCAAGAAGGATTAGCGGGATACAATGAGCAGTTCTTC. This sequence encodes CASSQEGLAGYNEQFF.